These 7 T cell receptor beta chains share one sample of origin, sequenced in a study of cytomegalovirus exposure and HLA in healthy donors. PCR involved 60 Vbeta and 13 Jbeta primers. The protocol was immunoSEQ multiplex PCR, while the TCRdb copy is restricted to in-frame clones and leaves out a portion. The data contain 150,000 to 200,000 clones, about 80% of them singletons. The sequencing sample was made of PBMCs. These TCRs come from a young woman in good health and CMV-seropositive.

This chain links TRBV5-4 with TRBJ2-7, with 9 bases matching TRBD2. CDR1 is SGHNT, CDR2 YYREEE, per germline (reference sequence). The J segment lost 3 bases and the V segment lost 2 bases, leaving 6 bases of the junction unmatched. The CDR3 contains 15 residues. The CDR3 DNA sequence: TGTGCCAGCAGCTTAGTCCTAGCGGGGAACTACGAGCAGTACTTC. Translating it yields CASSLVLAGNYEQYF.

In its sample, this clone was seen a few times. V gene TRBV19 combines with J gene TRBJ2-1; 8 bases map to TRBD2. J lost 4 bases, V lost 3 bases, and 5 bases had no gene match. Per germline, CDR1 LNHDA and CDR2 SQIVND (reference sequence). The CDR3 consists of 15 residues. The CDR3 loop reads CASSIMAGGYNEQFF. The CDR3 DNA follows: TGTGCCAGTAGTATCATGGCGGGGGGTTACAATGAGCAGTTCTTC.

J is TRBJ2-1 and V is TRBV30, with TRBD2 identical over 7 bases. V dropped 0 bases and J dropped 8; count of bases not matched to a gene: 7. The CDR3 is 14 amino acids. Germline lookup yields CDR1 GTSNPN and CDR2 SVGIG (reference sequence). The CDR3 protein is CAWSVGSGEDEQFF. CDR3 nucleotide sequence: TGTGCCTGGAGTGTTGGGAGCGGGGAGGATGAGCAGTTCTTC.

The V gene is TRBV19, the J gene TRBJ1-2; D call uncertain. Germline V CDR1 and CDR2: LNHDA, SQIVND (reference sequence). The V end lost 3 bases, the J end lost 3 bases, and 17 bases lay between the germline ends. The CDR3 covers 16 residues. The CDR3 region is CASSILPPQMDYGYTF. The CDR3 region has the DNA TGTGCCAGTAGTATCCTCCCCCCTCAGATGGACTATGGCTACACCTTC.

The chain combines TRBV27 with TRBJ2-5; 8 nucleotides agree with TRBD1. V was clipped by 3 bases and J by 5 bases; unmatched bases: 5. CDR1 and CDR2 from the germline V gene are MNHEY and SMNVEV (reference sequence). This CDR3 is 14 amino acids long. CDR3 sequence (DNA): TGTGCCAGCAGTTTTGGCAGGGGGCGGGAGACCCAGTACTTC. Its protein product is CASSFGRGRETQYF.

This chain uses TRBV27 with TRBJ1-4; maybe TRBD1 (5 bases). The CDR3 spans 15 residues. Trimming cost V 3 bases and J 7 bases, with 15 bases left between them. Germline assignment: CDR1 MNHEY and CDR2 SMNVEV (reference sequence). CDR3: CASSLGQRLGEKLFF. CDR3 sequence (DNA): TGTGCCAGCAGTTTGGGGCAGAGACTCGGTGAAAAACTGTTTTTT.

The chain has TRBV9 and TRBJ1-6, with a possible D match to TRBD1 (6 bases). The V gene lost 0 bases and the J gene lost 5 bases, with 9 bases spanning the gap. Germline values: CDR1 SGDLS, CDR2 YYNGEE. The CDR3 runs to 15 residues. The CDR3 sequence is CASSVETGDNSPLHF. Written as DNA, the CDR3 is TGTGCCAGCAGCGTAGAGACAGGCGATAATTCACCCCTCCACTTT.